Shown below are 19 T cell receptor beta chains from a single sample sequenced in a study of tumor-infiltrating lymphocytes in oesophageal squamous cell carcinoma. In TCRdb, the PCR reads were re-called with MiXCR into one record per CDR3 protein. Of approximately 5,600 distinct CDR3 sequences in the sample, approximately 16% are singletons; the top ten hold around 25%. The sequencing input was normal esophageal tissue next to the tumor. The receptor source for this set is a male donor with esophageal squamous cell carcinoma.

This clonotype is categorized as medium-sized. The rearrangement uses TRBV7-9 and TRBJ2-7; no definite D call. Germline assignment: CDR1 SEHNR and CDR2 FQNEAQ (reference sequence). Trimming removed 5 bases from V and 5 bases from J, with 13 bases in between. This CDR3 comprises 13 residues. CDR3: CASSPNLGNEQYF. In DNA, the CDR3 is TGTGCCAGCAGCCCCAACCTGGGGAACGAGCAGTACTTC.

In the case of this clonotype: One end of the junction is discordant with germline, which a read error may explain. The genes are TRBV28 and TRBJ2-1; no definite D call. Germline values: CDR1 MDHEN, CDR2 SYDVKM. This CDR3 is built from 14 residues. CDR3 region: CASCFVWASYEQYF. As DNA, the CDR3 is TGTGCCAGCTGTTTCGTTTGGGCCTCCTACGAGCAGTATTTC.

In this sample, this clonotype is medium-sized. This sequence joins TRBV7-9 and TRBJ1-3, with D perhaps matching TRBD1 (6 bases). From germline, CDR1 is SEHNR and CDR2 FQNEAQ (reference sequence). This CDR3 is built from 15 residues. V was cut by 1 base and J by 1 base, with 8 bases left in between. In DNA form, the CDR3 reads TGTGCCAGCAGCTTAGGGGGGGCTTCTGGAAACACCATATATTTT. Protein product: CASSLGGASGNTIYF.

This clonotype was observed at least ten times. The gene calls are TRBV6-1 and TRBJ1-5; D gene ambiguous. V shed 6 bases and J shed 2 bases, with 20 bases lying between them. CDR3 length: 17 residues. Germline-derived CDR1 and CDR2 are MNHNS and SASEGT. The CDR3 sequence is CASRFARQQGRNQPQHF. CDR3 DNA: TGTGCCAGCAGATTTGCCAGACAACAAGGGCGCAATCAGCCCCAGCATTTT.

In its sample, this clonotype was seen many times. The V and J genes are TRBV12-3 or TRBV12-4 and TRBJ1-1; D is unclear. The CDR3 totals 13 residues. V shed 3 bases and J shed 7 bases, with 12 bases lying between them. This CDR3 is CASSFRYGFEAFF. CDR3 coding DNA: TGTGCCAGCAGTTTTCGGTACGGGTTTGAAGCTTTCTTT.

This clonotype was observed many times. The rearrangement links TRBV6-6 to TRBJ2-3, with D possibly being TRBD1 or TRBD2 (6 bases each). The CDR3 spans 17 residues. Per germline, CDR1 MNHNY and CDR2 SVGAGI (reference sequence). V lost 0 bases, J lost 2 bases, and 15 bases lay in between. The CDR3 sequence is CASSYSYAGGPTDTQYF. CDR3 bases: TGTGCCAGCAGTTACTCGTATGCCGGGGGCCCCACAGATACGCAGTATTTT.

This clonotype was seen ten or more times. The chain has TRBV11-2 and TRBJ1-2, with TRBD1 identical over 8 bases. The V and J ends lost 3 bases and 4 bases, in that order; junction bases with no gene match: 7. Germline V gene data show CDR1 as SGHAT and CDR2 as FQNNGV. The CDR3 extends over 15 amino acids. This chain's CDR3 is CASSFDNRGGYGYTF. For the CDR3, the DNA is TGTGCCAGCAGCTTCGACAACAGGGGGGGCTATGGCTACACCTTC.

The table lists this clonotype with many counts. V gene TRBV5-6 combines with J gene TRBJ2-7; 7 bases fit TRBD1. The CDR3 spans 13 residues. Unmatched junction bases numbered 4, after V lost 3 bases and J lost 4 bases. CDR1 SGHDT and CDR2 YYEEEE come from the germline V gene. CDR3 coding DNA: TGTGCCAGCAGCTGGGACAGCTCATACGAGCAGTACTTC. This gives the protein CASSWDSSYEQYF.

The chain combines TRBV5-1 with TRBJ2-1; possible D gene TRBD1, 6 bases. The ends were cut back, 4 bases at V and 5 bases at J, with 10 bases in the middle. The germline V gene encodes CDR1 SGHRS and CDR2 YFSETQ. The CDR3 is 13 amino acids. The CDR3 reads CASSTDSHNEQFF. The CDR3 nucleotides are TGCGCCAGCAGCACGGACAGTCACAATGAGCAGTTCTTC.

The sample holds many counts of this clonotype. The conserved phenylalanine or tryptophan normally closing the CDR3 is absent here, so this likely arose from a read error. The DNA is left out, because the CDR3 cannot be placed on it with certainty; the CDR3 is given as TCRdb lists it. The CDR3 sequence is CASRPSSG. V is TRBV7-2 and J is TRBJ2-6; the table's D call, TRBD2, has no DNA check behind it. Looked up from germline, CDR1 is SGHTA and CDR2 is FQGNSA. From its first to its last residue, the CDR3 has 8 amino acids.

This chain connects TRBV9 to TRBJ1-2, with D hard to call. V was shortened by 0 bases and J by 4 bases, with 7 bases between the two germline ends. The CDR3 length is 13 residues. In germline, CDR1 is SGDLS, CDR2 YYNGEE. The CDR3 sequence is CASSVGTFYGYTF. The DNA for the CDR3 is TGTGCCAGCAGCGTAGGGACCTTCTATGGCTACACCTTC. The variable domain in full, with the rest retrieved from reference TRBV9 and TRBJ1-2, is DSGVTQTPKHLITATGQRVTLRCSPRSGDLSVYWYQQSLDQGLQFLIQYYNGEERAKGNILERFSAQQFPDLHSELNLSSLELGDSALYFCASSVGTFYGYTFGSGTRLTVV.

This clonotype has a count of ten or more. The V call is TRBV2, the J call TRBJ2-1; 7 bases match TRBD1. V lost 6 bases and J lost 5; bases outside the gene matches: 4. CDR1 and CDR2 from the germline V gene are SNHLY and FYNNEI. The CDR3 covers 13 residues. The CDR3 reads CASSKTGDNEQFF. The CDR3 DNA follows: TGTGCCAGCAGCAAAACAGGGGACAATGAGCAGTTCTTC.

In this sample, this clonotype turned up many times. The chain uses TRBV6-6 and TRBJ1-2; tentative D call: TRBD1 (6 bases). V shed 2 bases and J shed 6 bases, with 13 bases lying between them. CDR1 and CDR2 from the germline V gene are MNHNY and SVGAGI (reference sequence). The CDR3 is 14 residues long. The CDR3 nucleotides are TGTGCCAGCAGTTACGGGGGGCGCTTGGATGGCTACACCTTC. It codes for CASSYGGRLDGYTF.

The sample holds many counts of this clonotype. This chain links TRBV11-3 with TRBJ1-1; D is possibly TRBD1 (6 bases). The CDR3 loop spans 15 amino acids. Trimming stripped 0 bases from V and 5 bases from J, with 13 bases between. Germline values: CDR1 SGHNT, CDR2 YENEEA. CDR3 sequence reads: CASSLDTGGRTEAFF. The CDR3 DNA is TGTGCCAGCAGCTTAGATACCGGGGGCCGTACTGAAGCTTTCTTT.

There are many counts of this clonotype. This may come from a read error, since a much larger clone is one base off. This chain links TRBV7-8 with TRBJ2-4, with D maybe TRBD1 (6 bases). The CDR3 runs 15 residues. V was shortened by 5 bases and J by 13 bases, with 24 bases between the two germline ends. Germline V gene data show CDR1 as SGHVS and CDR2 as FQNEAQ. CDR3 amino acids: CASSPGTLGHNEQYF. Written as DNA, the CDR3 is TGTGCCAGCAGCCCCGGGACATTGGGGCACAATGAGCAGTACTTC.

As concerns this clonotype: The conserved phenylalanine or tryptophan is not found at the CDR3 terminus, so this likely reflects a read error. No DNA is shown, since the ends of the CDR3 on it are uncertain; the CDR3 is the one TCRdb lists. V usage is TRBV7-9 and J usage is TRBJ2-7. CDR1 is SEHNR, CDR2 FQNEAQ, per germline (reference sequence). Including both end residues, the CDR3 is 13 amino acids long. The CDR3 sequence is CASSLTYGYTFGS.

This clonotype was seen repeatedly, ten times or more. V is TRBV5-1 and J is TRBJ2-5; TRBD2 matches 12 bases. Germline assignment: CDR1 SGHRS and CDR2 YFSETQ. This CDR3 comprises 16 residues. After removal of 3 bases from V and 2 bases from J, the junction contained 5 bases not matched to a gene. The DNA of the CDR3 is TGCGCCAGCAGCTCGTCACTAGCGGGGGGTCAAGAGACCCAGTACTTC. This gives the protein CASSSSLAGGQETQYF.

Many counts were recorded for this clonotype. The chain recombines TRBV27 with TRBJ2-7; the D gene is possibly TRBD1 (6 bases). Germline CDR1 and CDR2: MNHEY and SMNVEV (reference sequence). With 2 bases removed from V and 2 bases from J, the gap between germline ends came to 7 bases. The CDR3 is 13 residues long. The CDR3 protein is CASSLNRAYEQYF. The CDR3 region has the DNA TGTGCCAGCAGTTTAAACAGGGCCTACGAGCAGTACTTC.

This clonotype is classed as large. The rearrangement links TRBV7-8 to TRBJ2-3, with 9 bases identical to TRBD1. V shed 1 base and J 0 bases; nucleotides not matched to a gene: 8. Germline V gene sequence: CDR1 SGHVS, CDR2 FQNEAQ. The CDR3 spans 18 residues. The CDR3 nucleotides are TGTGCCAGCAGCTTAGTTTCGGGACAGGGAATAAGCACAGATACGCAGTATTTT. This gives the protein CASSLVSGQGISTDTQYF.